This T cell receptor beta chain appears in the sequencing data of a study of monozygotic twins with inflammatory bowel disease. For every sample, eight separate reactions were used to make cDNA. Using TCRalpha and TCRbeta cDNA, the researchers carried out two nested PCRs that lasted roughly 16 and 10 cycles. TCRdb processed the 5' RACE reads again and assigns one entry to each CDR3 protein, with no DNA. The listing records more than 300,000 distinct CDR3 sequences. This CDR3 has 15 amino acids. CDR1 is SGHRS, CDR2 YFSETQ, per germline. On this clonotype itself: No antigen is known for it.

The study, taken as a whole, reports: Healthy twins shared more clonotypes with others than IBD patients, most markedly active ones.

The sequence came from a human donor with ulcerative colitis or Crohn's disease, or a healthy co-twin of an affected twin (not recorded which). What was sequenced was blood. This chain uses TRBV5-1 with TRBJ1-3. The CDR3 spells CASSEQSHSGNTIYF.